A single sample gave rise to the 2 T cell receptor beta chains below, sequenced in a study of blood T cells in healthy people across ages. Primers used in a second PCR of roughly 7 to 12 cycles were a sample-barcoded 5' primer and a J-beta primer mix. TCRdb itself ran the 5' RACE reads through MiXCR, one entry per CDR3 protein. Of about 800,000 distinct CDR3 sequences detected, 20% to 25% appear once; the ten largest clones hold around 3.6%. The same sample was also studied in work on T cells of mothers and their children.

The sequenced sample was blood. The receptor source for this set is a boy aged 5-17 years in good health.

The CDR3 loop reads CSVITRTEAFF. In nucleotides, the CDR3 is TGCAGCGTTATAACGCGAACTGAAGCTTTCTTT. The chain has TRBV29-1 and TRBJ1-1; D unresolved. The germline CDR1 and CDR2 sequences are SQVTM and ANQGSEA. Between the trimmed V and J ends, which lost 5 bases and 5 bases, there was a span of 9 bases. The CDR3 is made up of 11 amino acids.

This chain links TRBV12-3 or TRBV12-4 with TRBJ1-3; D is unresolved. V lost 3 bases and J lost 8, with 17 bases in between. The CDR3 has 15 residues. Here the CDR3 reads CASSFVRHSGDTIYF. Here the CDR3 DNA reads TGTGCCAGCAGTTTCGTCAGGCACAGTGGGGACACCATATATTTT.